Here is one T cell receptor (beta chain) with its context. Its antigen is unknown. This record comes from a study of shared clonotypes between healthy human individuals. From germline, CDR1 is LGHNA and CDR2 YSLEER. This CDR3 is 16 amino acids long. Trimming took 4 bases from V and 3 from J; bases not matched to a gene: 2. Only in-frame clones appear in the TCRdb table, and some are missing; sequencing was by immunoSEQ multiplex PCR. The top ten clones hold 0.37% of a sample with approximately 2,300,000 clones, about 90% of them seen once. Study results and caveats: Generally, naive subsets (rather than memory subsets) showed larger estimated richness.

This TCR came from a young man in good health. Some clones in this sample may be carry-over from other donors' samples. Material: naive CD4+ T cells from PBMCs. As for subset: CD45RA+ positively selected. The rearrangement links TRBV4-3 to TRBJ2-2; 13 positions match TRBD2. CDR3 bases: TGCGCCAGCAGCCGGACTAGCGGGAGTTACACCGGGGAGCTGTTTTTT. This encodes CASSRTSGSYTGELFF.